Listed here are 24 T cell receptor beta chains from one sample, sequenced in a study of shared clonotypes between healthy human individuals. TCRdb keeps only in-frame clones here, not all; method: immunoSEQ multiplex PCR. The table lists under 550,000 clones, 90% to 96% of them singletons, with approximately 0.06% in the top ten. Sequenced: naive CD4+ T cells sorted from blood. Subset specified: CD45RA+ positively selected. All receptors derive from a woman in her twenties or thirties in good health.

The CDR3 DNA is TGTGCCAGCAGTTTATCCAACACTAATTCACCCCTCCACTTT. It codes for CASSLSNTNSPLHF. This chain links TRBV28 with TRBJ1-6; no clear D. Between the trimmed V and J ends, which lost 1 base and 6 bases, there was a span of 7 bases. The V gene's germline CDR1 is MDHEN and CDR2 SYDVKM. The CDR3 consists of 14 residues. Filled out from reference TRBV28 and TRBJ1-6, the complete variable domain reads DVKVTQSSRYLVKRTGEKVFLECVQDMDHENMFWYRQDPGLGLRLIYFSYDVKMKEKGDIPEGYSVSREKKERFSLILESASTNQTSMYLCASSLSNTNSPLHFGNGTRLTVT.

The V and J genes are TRBV6-4 and TRBJ2-3; 13 bases map to TRBD2. The germline V gene has CDR1 MRHNA and CDR2 SNTAGT. J was trimmed by 5 bases and V by 5 bases; bases with no gene match: 4. The CDR3 is 15 amino acids. The CDR3 DNA follows: TGTGCCAGCAGTCGACTAGCGGGAGGCATAGATACGCAGTATTTT. Protein product: CASSRLAGGIDTQYF.

The chain uses TRBV18 and TRBJ1-2; D may be TRBD1 (5 bases). V was shortened by 6 bases and J by 2 bases, with 13 bases between the two germline ends. The CDR3 has 14 residues. CDR1 KGHSH and CDR2 LQKENI come from the germline V gene. This CDR3 is CASSRGAVNYGYTF. As DNA, the CDR3 is TGTGCCAGCTCCCGGGGCGCAGTGAACTATGGCTACACCTTC.

This rearrangement joins TRBV28 to TRBJ2-5, with 9 bases matching TRBD1. Germline loops: CDR1 MDHEN, CDR2 SYDVKM. Losses at the gene ends were 6 bases for V and 5 bases for J; bases not matched to a gene: 7. The length of the CDR3 is 14 residues. CDR3 sequence: CASRSWTGVETQYF. CDR3 DNA sequence: TGTGCCAGCAGATCCTGGACAGGGGTGGAGACCCAGTACTTC.

The J gene is TRBJ2-3, the V gene TRBV2; TRBD2 matches at 16 bases. Germline V gene data show CDR1 as SNHLY and CDR2 as FYNNEI. The CDR3 contains 17 residues. The trim removed 7 bases at V and 3 bases at J, leaving 7 bases unmatched. CDR3 residues: CASNPGLAGGRTDTQYF. The CDR3 coding sequence is TGTGCCAGCAACCCGGGACTAGCGGGAGGGAGGACAGATACGCAGTATTTT.

The chain has TRBV6-5 and TRBJ2-5; possibly TRBD2 for D (6 bases). Germline CDR1 and CDR2: MNHEY and SVGAGI. Deletions cut 6 bases from V and 9 bases from J, with 11 bases between. The CDR3 is made up of 11 amino acids. This CDR3 reads CASRSPGAQYF. The CDR3 DNA reads as TGTGCCAGCAGAAGCCCGGGGGCCCAGTACTTC.

The V and J genes are TRBV28 and TRBJ2-2, with D tentatively TRBD2 (6 bases). The CDR3 spans 13 residues. Per germline, CDR1 MDHEN and CDR2 SYDVKM. V lost 6 bases and J 5 bases, leaving 10 bases between the germline ends. The CDR3 protein is CASREGRTGELFF. CDR3 nucleotides: TGTGCCAGCAGGGAAGGGAGGACCGGGGAGCTGTTTTTT.

Note on this clone: The sample has other DNA sequences that encode this CDR3 too. The chain joins TRBV5-1 to TRBJ2-1; the D gene is possibly TRBD1 (5 bases). V lost 0 bases to trimming and J lost 3 bases, with 10 bases between them. The CDR3 is 15 amino acids. Germline V gives CDR1 SGHRS, CDR2 YFSETQ. As DNA, the CDR3 is TGCGCCAGCAGCTTGGGCCAGGGCAGCTACAATGAGCAGTTCTTC. Translated: CASSLGQGSYNEQFF.

The rearrangement uses TRBV9 and TRBJ2-7; tentatively, D is TRBD1 (6 bases). V gave up 4 bases and J gave up 4 bases, with 18 bases separating them. The CDR3 length is 15 residues. Germline CDR1 reads SGDLS; CDR2 reads YYNGEE. Here the CDR3 reads CASSPRQEAWYEQYF. The CDR3 DNA is TGTGCCAGCAGCCCTCGACAGGAAGCCTGGTACGAGCAGTACTTC.

The chain has TRBV6-5 and TRBJ1-2; D not resolved. CDR3 length: 14 amino acids. The germline V and J ends were trimmed by 0 bases and 4 bases, with 9 bases remaining between them. Per the germline V gene, CDR1 is MNHEY and CDR2 is SVGAGI. The CDR3 loop is CASSYSNKGYGYTF. CDR3 coding DNA: TGTGCCAGCAGTTACTCAAACAAAGGCTATGGCTACACCTTC.

The chain is built from TRBV5-1 and TRBJ1-3; D may be TRBD1 (5 bases). Germline assignment: CDR1 SGHRS and CDR2 YFSETQ. V gave up 0 bases and J gave up 4 bases, with 11 bases separating them. This CDR3 is 15 amino acids long. CDR3 sequence (DNA): TGCGCCAGCAGCTTGGCTTCAGGGTCCGGAAACACCATATATTTT. This sequence encodes CASSLASGSGNTIYF. Combining the CDR3 with reference TRBV5-1 and TRBJ1-3 gives the whole variable domain KAGVTQTPRYLIKTRGQQVTLSCSPISGHRSVSWYQQTPGQGLQFLFEYFSETQRNKGNFPGRFSGRQFSNSRSEMNVSTLELGDSALYLCASSLASGSGNTIYFGEGSWLTVV.

The chain joins TRBV15 to TRBJ1-3; D unclear. With 1 base removed from V and 0 bases from J, the gap between germline ends came to 4 bases. Germline V gene sequence: CDR1 LNHNV, CDR2 YYDKDF (reference sequence). The CDR3 length is 14 residues. The CDR3 region has the DNA TGTGCCACCAGCAGAGTAGCCTCTGGAAACACCATATATTTT. Encoded protein: CATSRVASGNTIYF.

This clone has a single count. V gene TRBV5-4 combines with J gene TRBJ2-5; 8 bases agree with TRBD1. This CDR3 spans 15 amino acids. Trimming removed 4 bases from V and 5 bases from J; junction bases left unmatched: 10. Germline CDR1 and CDR2: SGHNT and YYREEE (reference sequence). The CDR3 sequence is CASSAGQGLRETQYF. The DNA of the CDR3 is TGTGCCAGCAGCGCAGGACAGGGCCTACGGGAGACCCAGTACTTC. The variable domain in full, completed from reference TRBV5-4 and TRBJ2-5, reads ETGVTQSPTHLIKTRGQQVTLRCSSQSGHNTVSWYQQALGQGPQFIFQYYREEENGRGNFPPRFSGLQFPNYSSELNVNALELDDSALYLCASSAGQGLRETQYFGPGTRLLVL.

The chain is built from TRBV12-5 and TRBJ2-6; TRBD1 or TRBD2 may be the D gene (5 bases each). V was shortened by 5 bases and J by 5 bases, with 22 bases between the two germline ends. The germline CDR1 and CDR2 sequences are LGHNT and FRNRAP. The CDR3 runs 18 residues. The CDR3 loop is CASGLAPAGQSRANVLTF. The DNA for the CDR3 is TGTGCTAGTGGTCTAGCCCCTGCAGGACAAAGTCGGGCCAACGTCCTGACTTTC.

This rearrangement joins TRBV19 to TRBJ1-2; D may be TRBD1 (6 bases). From germline, CDR1 is LNHDA and CDR2 SQIVND (reference sequence). The CDR3 covers 15 residues. Deletions cut 5 bases from V and 5 bases from J, with 18 bases between. The CDR3 is CASSPTPGQFYGYTF. The CDR3 nucleotides read TGTGCCAGTAGTCCGACCCCCGGACAGTTTTATGGCTACACCTTC.

The rearrangement links TRBV27 to TRBJ2-6, with 8 nucleotides matching TRBD2. Germline assignment: CDR1 MNHEY and CDR2 SMNVEV (reference sequence). This CDR3 has 17 residues. Trimming took 8 bases from V and 0 from J; bases not matched to a gene: 9. The CDR3 reads CASSVLTSVSGANVLTF. Written as DNA, the CDR3 is TGTGCCAGCTCGGTTCTGACTAGCGTCTCTGGGGCCAACGTCCTGACTTTC.

CDR3 sequence: CASRRVGLAGSGELFF. The CDR3 DNA reads as TGTGCCAGCCGGAGGGTGGGACTAGCGGGATCCGGGGAGCTGTTTTTT. This sequence joins TRBV27 and TRBJ2-2, with TRBD2 matching 13 bases. V lost 8 bases and J lost 6; bases outside the gene matches: 9. The germline V gene encodes CDR1 MNHEY and CDR2 SMNVEV (reference sequence). This CDR3 has 16 residues.

The sample holds one count of this clone. V is TRBV5-1 and J is TRBJ2-7; D is undetermined. Germline loops: CDR1 SGHRS, CDR2 YFSETQ. CDR3 size: 13 residues. Trimming took 2 bases from V and 3 from J, leaving 9 bases between them. The CDR3 region has the DNA TGCGCCAGCAGCTTTGATTACCGCTACGAGCAGTACTTC. Translation: CASSFDYRYEQYF.

The CDR3 bases are TGTGCCAGCAGGACCGGGACAGAGAACACCGGGGAGCTGTTTTTT. As protein: CASRTGTENTGELFF. The rearrangement links TRBV6-5 to TRBJ2-2; 7 bases are shared with TRBD1. This CDR3 is built from 15 residues. Germline V gene sequence: CDR1 MNHEY, CDR2 SVGAGI. V lost 6 bases, J lost 1 base, and 5 bases stayed unmatched.

The chain links TRBV19 to TRBJ2-1; 9 bases match TRBD2. V was clipped by 2 bases and J by 8 bases; unmatched bases: 7. Germline CDR1 reads LNHDA; CDR2 reads SQIVND (reference sequence). The CDR3 is made up of 15 amino acids. The CDR3 DNA reads as TGTGCCAGTAGTATATCGGGACTAGCCGAATATGAGCAGTTCTTC. This encodes CASSISGLAEYEQFF.

This clone was counted a single time. This chain links TRBV6-6 with TRBJ2-7, with D perhaps matching TRBD1 or TRBD2 (5 bases each). The CDR3 runs to 13 residues. CDR1 and CDR2 from the germline V gene are MNHNY and SVGAGI (reference sequence). Trimming removed 6 bases at V and 3 bases at J, with 12 bases between. This CDR3 reads CASRRDDNYEQYF. DNA for the CDR3: TGTGCCAGCAGAAGGGACGACAACTACGAGCAGTACTTC.

This chain joins TRBV4-1 and TRBJ1-5; 7 nucleotides line up with TRBD1. This CDR3 is built from 16 residues. Germline CDR1 and CDR2: MGHRA and YSYEKL. Trimming took 2 bases from V and 0 from J; bases not matched to a gene: 4. As DNA, the CDR3 is TGCGCCAGCAGCCAAACGACAGGGAATAGCAATCAGCCCCAGCATTTT. It is translated as CASSQTTGNSNQPQHF.

This chain joins TRBV7-2 and TRBJ2-7, with 7 bases fitting TRBD1. Germline V lookup: CDR1 SGHTA, CDR2 FQGNSA. The CDR3 has 16 amino acids. With 1 base clipped from V and 4 bases from J, the junction kept 10 bases outside the gene matches. CDR3: CASSLGGGARRYEQYF. The CDR3 DNA is TGTGCCAGCAGCTTAGGAGGGGGCGCAAGGAGGTACGAGCAGTACTTC. The whole variable domain, filled in from reference TRBV7-2 and TRBJ2-7, reads GAGVSQSPSNKVTEKGKDVELRCDPISGHTALYWYRQSLGQGLEFLIYFQGNSAPDKSGLPSDRFSAERTGGSVSTLTIQRTQQEDSAVYLCASSLGGGARRYEQYFGPGTRLTVT.

V is TRBV5-1 and J is TRBJ2-6, with D possibly matching TRBD2 (6 bases). V lost 0 bases and J 0 bases, leaving 7 bases between the germline ends. This CDR3 comprises 16 residues. Germline CDR1 reads SGHRS; CDR2 reads YFSETQ. The CDR3 region has the DNA TGCGCCAGCAGCTTGGCCGGGAGCTCTGGGGCCAACGTCCTGACTTTC. It translates to CASSLAGSSGANVLTF.